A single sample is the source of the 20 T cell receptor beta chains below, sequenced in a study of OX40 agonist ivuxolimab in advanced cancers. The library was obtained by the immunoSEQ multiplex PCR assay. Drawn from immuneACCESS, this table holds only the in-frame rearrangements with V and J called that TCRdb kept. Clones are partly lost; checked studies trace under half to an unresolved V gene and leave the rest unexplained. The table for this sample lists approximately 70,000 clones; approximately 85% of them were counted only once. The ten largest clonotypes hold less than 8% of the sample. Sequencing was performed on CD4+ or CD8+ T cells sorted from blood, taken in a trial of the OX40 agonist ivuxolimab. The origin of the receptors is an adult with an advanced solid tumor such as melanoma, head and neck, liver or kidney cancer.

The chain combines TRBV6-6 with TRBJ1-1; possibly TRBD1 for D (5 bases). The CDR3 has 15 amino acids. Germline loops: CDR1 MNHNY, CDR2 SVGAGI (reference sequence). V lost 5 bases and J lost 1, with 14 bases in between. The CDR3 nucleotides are TGTGCCAGCAGTCCCCACGGGGGGGGGAACACTGAAGCTTTCTTT. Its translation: CASSPHGGGNTEAFF.

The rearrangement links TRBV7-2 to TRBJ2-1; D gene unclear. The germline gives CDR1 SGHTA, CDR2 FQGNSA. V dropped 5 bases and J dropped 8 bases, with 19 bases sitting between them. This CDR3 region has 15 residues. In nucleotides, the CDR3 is TGTGCCAGCAGCACTGGATTTATGGTATCGGATGAGCAGTTCTTC. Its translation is CASSTGFMVSDEQFF.

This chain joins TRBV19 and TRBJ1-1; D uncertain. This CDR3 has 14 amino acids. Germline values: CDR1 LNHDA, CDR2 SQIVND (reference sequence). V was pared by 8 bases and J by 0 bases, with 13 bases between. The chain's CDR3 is CASYDESMNTEAFF. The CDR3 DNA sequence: TGTGCCAGTTACGACGAGTCGATGAACACTGAAGCTTTCTTT.

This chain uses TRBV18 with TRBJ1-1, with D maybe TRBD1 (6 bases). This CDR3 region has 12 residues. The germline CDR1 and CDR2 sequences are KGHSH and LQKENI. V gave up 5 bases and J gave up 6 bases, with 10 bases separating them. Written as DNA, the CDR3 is TGTGCCAGCTCATTACAGGGCCCTGAAGCTTTCTTT. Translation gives CASSLQGPEAFF.

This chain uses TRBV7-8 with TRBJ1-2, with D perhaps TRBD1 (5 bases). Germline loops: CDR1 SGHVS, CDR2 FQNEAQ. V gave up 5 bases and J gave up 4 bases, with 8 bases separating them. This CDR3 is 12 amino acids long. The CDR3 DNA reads TGTGCCAGCAGCCCCCAGGGCTATGGCTACACCTTC. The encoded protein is CASSPQGYGYTF.

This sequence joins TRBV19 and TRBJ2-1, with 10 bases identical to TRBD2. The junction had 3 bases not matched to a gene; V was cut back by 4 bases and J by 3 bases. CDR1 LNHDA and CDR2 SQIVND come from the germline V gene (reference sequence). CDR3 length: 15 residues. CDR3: CASSTGLAHYNEQFF. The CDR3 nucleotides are TGTGCCAGTAGTACGGGACTAGCGCACTACAATGAGCAGTTCTTC.

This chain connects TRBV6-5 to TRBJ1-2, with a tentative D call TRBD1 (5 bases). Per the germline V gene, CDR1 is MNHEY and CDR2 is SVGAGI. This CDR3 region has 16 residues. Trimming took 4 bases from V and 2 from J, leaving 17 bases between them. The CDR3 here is CASSFAGTAFNYGYTF. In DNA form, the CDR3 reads TGTGCCAGCAGTTTCGCCGGGACCGCATTCAACTATGGCTACACCTTC.

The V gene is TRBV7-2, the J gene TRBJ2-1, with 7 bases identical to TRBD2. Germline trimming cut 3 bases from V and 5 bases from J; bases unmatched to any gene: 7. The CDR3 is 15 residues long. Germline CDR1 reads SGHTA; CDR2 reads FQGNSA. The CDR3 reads CASSLWTSANNEQFF. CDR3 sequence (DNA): TGTGCCAGCAGCTTGTGGACTAGTGCTAACAATGAGCAGTTCTTC.

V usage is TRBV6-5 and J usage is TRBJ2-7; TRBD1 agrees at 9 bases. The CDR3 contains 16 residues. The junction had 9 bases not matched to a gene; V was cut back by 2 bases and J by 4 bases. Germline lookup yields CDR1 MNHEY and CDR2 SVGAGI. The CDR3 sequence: CASSYKSGTGQYEQYF. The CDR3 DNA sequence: TGTGCCAGCAGTTACAAGTCCGGGACAGGGCAATACGAGCAGTACTTC.

CDR3: CATRGALRYGYTF. CDR3 DNA sequence: TGTGCCACCCGGGGGGCCCTACGATATGGCTACACCTTC. The chain is built from TRBV2 and TRBJ1-2; D is perhaps TRBD1 (6 bases). Trimming took 10 bases from V and 5 from J, leaving 17 bases between them. This CDR3 is built from 13 residues. Germline CDR1 is SNHLY and CDR2 is FYNNEI.

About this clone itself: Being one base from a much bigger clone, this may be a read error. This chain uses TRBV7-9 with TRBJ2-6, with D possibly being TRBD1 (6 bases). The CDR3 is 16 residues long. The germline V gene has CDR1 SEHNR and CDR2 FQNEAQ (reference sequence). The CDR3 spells CASSQLTGSGADVLTF. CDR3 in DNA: TGTGCCAGCAGCCAACTTACAGGGTCCGGGGCCGACGTCCTGACTTTC.

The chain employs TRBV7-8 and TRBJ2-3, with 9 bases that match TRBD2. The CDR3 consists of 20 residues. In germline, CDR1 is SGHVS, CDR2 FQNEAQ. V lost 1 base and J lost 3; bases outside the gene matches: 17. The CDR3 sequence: CASSLVRGGVLVDKTDTQYF. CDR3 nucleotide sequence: TGTGCCAGCAGCTTAGTGCGCGGGGGGGTTCTGGTCGATAAGACAGATACGCAGTATTTT.

Here the CDR3 reads CACTEISEQYF. The DNA for the CDR3 is TGTGCCTGTACAGAGATTTCCGAGCAGTACTTC. The chain is built from TRBV30 and TRBJ2-7; D remains unclear. CDR1 is GTSNPN, CDR2 SVGIG, per germline (reference sequence). This CDR3 is 11 amino acids long. V was shortened by 6 bases and J by 6 bases, with 12 bases between the two germline ends.

The CDR3 bases are TGTGCCAGCTCAACAGAAAATCAGCCCCAGCATTTT. Translating gives CASSTENQPQHF. This chain links TRBV18 with TRBJ1-5; D is uncertain. V was trimmed by 5 bases and J by 4 bases, leaving 6 bases between them. This CDR3 is 12 amino acids long. CDR1 is KGHSH and CDR2 is LQKENI in the germline V gene.

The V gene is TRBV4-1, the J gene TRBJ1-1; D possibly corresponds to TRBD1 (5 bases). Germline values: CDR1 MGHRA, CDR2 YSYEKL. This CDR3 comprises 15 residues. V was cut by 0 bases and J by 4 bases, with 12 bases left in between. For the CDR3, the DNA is TGCGCCAGCAGCCAAGAGCCGGGGGTGAGCACTGAAGCTTTCTTT. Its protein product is CASSQEPGVSTEAFF.

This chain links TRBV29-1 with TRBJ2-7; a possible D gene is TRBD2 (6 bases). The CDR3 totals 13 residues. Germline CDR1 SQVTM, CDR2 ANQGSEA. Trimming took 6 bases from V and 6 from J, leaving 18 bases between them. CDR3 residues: CSVTPTSGGEQYF. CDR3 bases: TGCAGCGTGACCCCGACTAGTGGGGGCGAGCAGTACTTC.

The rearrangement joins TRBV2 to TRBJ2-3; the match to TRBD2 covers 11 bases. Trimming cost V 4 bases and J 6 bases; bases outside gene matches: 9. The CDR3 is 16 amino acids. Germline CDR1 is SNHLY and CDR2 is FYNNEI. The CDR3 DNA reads TGTGCCAGCAGTGGCATCGGACTAGCGGGTCAGGATACGCAGTATTTT. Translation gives CASSGIGLAGQDTQYF.

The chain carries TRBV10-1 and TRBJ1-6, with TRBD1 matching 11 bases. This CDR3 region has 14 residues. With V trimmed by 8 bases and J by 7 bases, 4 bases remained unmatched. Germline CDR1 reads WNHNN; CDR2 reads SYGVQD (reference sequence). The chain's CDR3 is CASGGQGVNSPLHF. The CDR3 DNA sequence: TGCGCCAGCGGGGGACAGGGGGTGAATTCACCCCTCCACTTT.

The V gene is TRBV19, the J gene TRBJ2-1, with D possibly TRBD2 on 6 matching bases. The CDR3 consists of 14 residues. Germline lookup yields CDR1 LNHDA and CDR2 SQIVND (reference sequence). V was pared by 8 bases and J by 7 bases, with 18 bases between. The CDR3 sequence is CASGGRGLGNEQFF. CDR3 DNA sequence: TGTGCCAGTGGGGGGAGAGGTCTGGGGAATGAGCAGTTCTTC.

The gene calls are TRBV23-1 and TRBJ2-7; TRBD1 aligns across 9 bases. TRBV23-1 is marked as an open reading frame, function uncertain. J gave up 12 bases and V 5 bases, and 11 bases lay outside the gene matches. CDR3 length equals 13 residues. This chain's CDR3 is CASSFGTGYVRYF. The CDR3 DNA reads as TGCGCCAGCAGTTTCGGGACAGGGTATGTTCGGTACTTC.